The 3 T cell receptor beta chains below were found in one sample sequenced in a study of early T cells in non-severe SARS-CoV-2 infection. Each CDR3 protein gets one entry after TCRdb re-called the 5' RACE reads with MiXCR. The repertoire holds about 61,000 distinct CDR3 sequences, with approximately 11% as singletons. Sequencing was performed on whole blood. Source of these receptors: an adult who was a healthcare worker with PCR-confirmed SARS-CoV-2 infection or an uninfected control (not recorded which).

This clonotype was counted between two and nine times. The chain employs TRBV9 and TRBJ1-3; no firm D call. With 4 bases removed from V and 2 bases from J, the gap between germline ends came to 13 bases. The CDR3 is made up of 15 amino acids. Germline CDR1 reads SGDLS; CDR2 reads YYNGEE. The CDR3 nucleotides are TGTGCCAGCAGCCCGTTCCCGGGTCCTGGAAACACCATATATTTT. This gives the protein CASSPFPGPGNTIYF.

This chain connects TRBV7-9 to TRBJ2-1, with 8 bases aligning to TRBD2. The CDR3 is 15 residues long. J was trimmed by 3 bases and V by 4 bases; bases with no gene match: 5. Germline V gene data show CDR1 as SEHNR and CDR2 as FQNEAQ (reference sequence). This CDR3 reads CASSWLAGIYNEQFF. CDR3 nucleotides: TGTGCCAGCAGCTGGTTAGCGGGGATCTACAATGAGCAGTTCTTC.

This clonotype was seen ten or more times. V usage is TRBV6-1 and J usage is TRBJ2-2, with D uncertain. CDR1 is MNHNS, CDR2 SASEGT, per germline. This CDR3 is 11 amino acids long. Trimming stripped 7 bases from V and 6 bases from J, with 6 bases between. CDR3 DNA sequence: TGTGCCAGCATTAATGCCGGGGAGCTGTTTTTT. Translation gives CASINAGELFF.